This TCR beta chain was recovered during a study of blood T cell repertoires in COVID-19. In the study overall: T cells, B-cell-depleted T cells, or PBMCs provided the cDNA or gDNA that served as material.

This clone has just a few counts. J was trimmed by 4 bases and V by 5 bases; bases with no gene match: 7. The germline CDR1 and CDR2 sequences are SGHVS and FQNEAQ. The CDR3 is 16 residues long. The authors' processing: Estimated nucleated cell counts came from reference gene primer amplification. Profiling relied on immunoSEQ multiplex PCR, and the TCRdb table lists in-frame clones only, not all of them. V, J and clone size are those of that table, while D and trimming were read from the DNA. Seen here are some 70,000 clones, around nine tenths observed once, and the top ten hold less than 3%. This rearrangement joins TRBV7-8 to TRBJ2-1; 11 nucleotides align to TRBD2. This receptor was taken from a man aged 65 to 79 with active or convalescent COVID-19. The sequenced sample consisted of peripheral blood. DNA of the CDR3: TGTGCCAGCAGCCCCCGGCGACTAGCGGGGTACAATGAGCAGTTCTTC. It codes for CASSPRRLAGYNEQFF.